This T cell receptor (beta chain) appears in the sequencing data of a study of Tregs in tolerant kidney transplant recipients. Findings and caveats of the study: Validation in larger populations is needed because few patients were studied.

Concerning this clone itself: The antigen remains undetermined. The read stops 3 residues short of the end of the CDR3; the missing end is completed from the germline J gene.

CDR1 and CDR2 (germline): DFQATT, SNEGSKA (reference sequence). Trimming shortened V by 6 bases and J by 6 bases, and 18 bases separated the two germline ends. The CDR3 runs 14 residues. Sequencing was performed with immunoSEQ multiplex PCR; in TCRdb, only in-frame clones are kept and a portion is missing. This sample's clone table lists over 45,000 clones. The sequence came from a human donor who received a combined kidney and bone marrow transplant. The gene calls are TRBV20-1 and TRBJ1-5; unclear D gene. The sample was CD4+ T cells from blood, taken before the transplant. Partial CDR3 DNA: TGCAGTGCGACTAACGTACGGGCAACTCAGCCC. Its translation is CSATNVRATQP. The whole CDR3 protein is CSATNVRATQPQHF.